These T cell receptor beta chains were read from a single sample in a study of cytomegalovirus exposure and HLA in healthy donors. Some clones are missing from TCRdb's copy, which holds only in-frame ones; the method was immunoSEQ multiplex PCR. Of about 180,000 clones listed, around 80% were seen once; the top ten hold 1%. What was sequenced was PBMCs. The receptors derive from a woman in her forties or fifties in good health and CMV-seropositive. Each CDR3 is given with its conserved first and last residue. Fields, in order: V gene, D gene, J gene, clone size, CDR3 protein, CDR3 DNA. D genes are given only for firm matches. The listing skips clone size in some rows; elsewhere it reads once, few, many or a size class.

V gene: TRBV28; D gene: TRBD1; J gene: TRBJ1-4; clone size: .; CDR3 protein: CASSSPGGYSEKLFF; CDR3 DNA: TGTGCCAGCAGTTCTCCAGGGGGCTATAGTGAAAAACTGTTTTTT
V gene: TRBV18; D gene: TRBD1; J gene: TRBJ2-7; clone size: .; CDR3 protein: CASSPGQGGSYEQYF; CDR3 DNA: TGTGCCAGCTCACCAGGACAGGGTGGCTCCTACGAGCAGTACTTC
V gene: TRBV29-1; D gene: TRBD2; J gene: TRBJ2-3; clone size: .; CDR3 protein: CSVEDSGGAGDTQYF; CDR3 DNA: TGCAGCGTTGAGGATAGCGGGGGGGCCGGGGATACGCAGTATTTT
V gene: TRBV6-5; D gene: TRBD1; J gene: TRBJ1-2; clone size: .; CDR3 protein: CASSWTGTGSGYTF; CDR3 DNA: TGTGCCAGCAGTTGGACCGGGACAGGCAGCGGCTACACCTTC
V gene: TRBV6-6; D gene: TRBD2; J gene: TRBJ2-1; clone size: .; CDR3 protein: CASSPRLAGRDEQFF; CDR3 DNA: TGTGCCAGCAGTCCGAGACTAGCGGGAAGGGATGAGCAGTTCTTC
V gene: TRBV6-4; D gene: TRBD2; J gene: TRBJ2-1; clone size: .; CDR3 protein: CASSDSASGGRYEQFF; CDR3 DNA: TGTGCCAGCAGTGACTCGGCTAGCGGGGGTCGATATGAGCAGTTCTTC
V gene: TRBV19; D gene: TRBD1; J gene: TRBJ1-2; clone size: few; CDR3 protein: CASSIDHRTGSDYGYTF; CDR3 DNA: TGTGCCAGTAGTATAGATCATCGGACAGGGAGTGACTATGGCTACACCTTC
V gene: TRBV5-1; D gene: .; J gene: TRBJ1-2; clone size: .; CDR3 protein: CASSRDMMDGYTF; CDR3 DNA: TGCGCCAGCAGCAGGGACATGATGGATGGCTACACCTTC
V gene: TRBV7-2; D gene: TRBD1; J gene: TRBJ1-3; clone size: .; CDR3 protein: CASSLRTLGTGGNTIYF; CDR3 DNA: TGTGCCAGCAGCTTACGTACGCTTGGGACAGGGGGAAACACCATATATTTT
V gene: TRBV11-2; D gene: .; J gene: TRBJ1-2; clone size: once; CDR3 protein: CASSYTGGVGYTF; CDR3 DNA: TGTGCCAGCAGCTATACAGGAGGGGTTGGCTACACCTTC
V gene: TRBV19; D gene: TRBD1; J gene: TRBJ2-2; clone size: .; CDR3 protein: CASMRKRDRGNTGELFF; CDR3 DNA: TGTGCCAGTATGCGGAAGAGAGACAGGGGAAACACCGGGGAGCTGTTTTTT
V gene: TRBV5-4; D gene: TRBD1; J gene: TRBJ1-1; clone size: few; CDR3 protein: CASSWEGDRANTEAFF; CDR3 DNA: TGTGCCAGCAGCTGGGAGGGGGACAGGGCGAACACTGAAGCTTTCTTT
V gene: TRBV6-6; D gene: TRBD1; J gene: TRBJ1-1; clone size: .; CDR3 protein: CASSPTGGTEAFF; CDR3 DNA: TGTGCCAGCAGTCCTACAGGGGGAACTGAAGCTTTCTTT
V gene: TRBV4-1; D gene: TRBD2; J gene: TRBJ2-7; clone size: .; CDR3 protein: CASSQVRGGYEQYF; CDR3 DNA: TGCGCCAGCAGCCAGGTACGGGGGGGCTACGAGCAGTACTTC
V gene: TRBV25-1; D gene: .; J gene: TRBJ2-7; clone size: .; CDR3 protein: CASSESRGSSYEQYF; CDR3 DNA: TGTGCCAGCAGTGAATCAAGGGGTAGTTCCTACGAGCAGTACTTC
V gene: TRBV7-6; D gene: .; J gene: TRBJ2-1; clone size: .; CDR3 protein: CASSRQEYNEQFF; CDR3 DNA: TGTGCCAGCAGCCGACAGGAGTACAATGAGCAGTTCTTC
V gene: TRBV19; D gene: TRBD1; J gene: TRBJ1-2; clone size: .; CDR3 protein: CASSISFEAGDRTLGSYGYTF; CDR3 DNA: TGTGCCAGTAGTATTAGTTTCGAGGCTGGGGACAGGACCTTGGGGTCCTATGGCTACACCTTC
V gene: TRBV7-2; D gene: .; J gene: TRBJ2-5; clone size: few; CDR3 protein: CASSFGGRGETQYF; CDR3 DNA: TGTGCCAGCAGCTTCGGAGGGAGAGGAGAGACCCAGTACTTC
V gene: TRBV7-8; D gene: .; J gene: TRBJ1-4; clone size: .; CDR3 protein: CASTSYGDEKLFF; CDR3 DNA: TGTGCCAGCACCTCCTACGGAGATGAAAAACTGTTTTTT
V gene: TRBV9; D gene: TRBD1; J gene: TRBJ2-1; clone size: .; CDR3 protein: CASSADRGVHNEQFF; CDR3 DNA: TGTGCCAGCAGCGCCGACAGGGGTGTCCACAATGAGCAGTTCTTC
V gene: TRBV4-3; D gene: .; J gene: TRBJ2-1; clone size: .; CDR3 protein: CASSQDSAVGEQFF; CDR3 DNA: TGCGCCAGCAGCCAAGATAGCGCAGTGGGAGAGCAGTTCTTC
V gene: TRBV20-1; D gene: TRBD2; J gene: TRBJ2-3; clone size: .; CDR3 protein: CSATGGGGWYF; CDR3 DNA: TGCAGTGCTACGGGGGGCGGGGGGTGGTATTTT
V gene: TRBV4-2; D gene: TRBD1; J gene: TRBJ1-6; clone size: .; CDR3 protein: CASSPRTGSRSYNSPLHF; CDR3 DNA: TGTGCCAGCAGCCCCCGGACAGGTTCTAGGTCCTATAATTCACCCCTCCACTTT
V gene: TRBV6-6; D gene: .; J gene: TRBJ2-7; clone size: few; CDR3 protein: CASSYDQFSSYEQYF; CDR3 DNA: TGTGCCAGCAGTTACGATCAGTTCTCGTCCTACGAGCAGTACTTC
V gene: TRBV9; D gene: TRBD1; J gene: TRBJ2-2; clone size: .; CDR3 protein: CASSDDRESAGELFF; CDR3 DNA: TGTGCCAGCAGCGATGACAGGGAGAGCGCCGGGGAGCTGTTTTTT
V gene: TRBV25-1; D gene: .; J gene: TRBJ2-7; clone size: .; CDR3 protein: CASYLLSSYEQYF; CDR3 DNA: TGTGCCAGCTACCTTTTGAGCTCCTACGAGCAGTACTTC
V gene: TRBV7-2; D gene: TRBD1; J gene: TRBJ1-6; clone size: .; CDR3 protein: CASSLEGAQYSPLHF; CDR3 DNA: TGTGCCAGCAGCTTAGAGGGGGCGCAATATTCACCCCTCCACTTT
V gene: TRBV2; D gene: TRBD2; J gene: TRBJ2-1; clone size: .; CDR3 protein: CASMGTSGGDRQSYNEQFF; CDR3 DNA: TGTGCCAGCATGGGGACTAGCGGGGGGGATCGGCAATCCTACAATGAGCAGTTCTTC
V gene: TRBV5-1; D gene: TRBD1; J gene: TRBJ1-2; clone size: .; CDR3 protein: CASSFIDREEGYTF; CDR3 DNA: TGCGCCAGCAGTTTCATAGACAGGGAGGAGGGCTACACCTTC
V gene: TRBV27; D gene: .; J gene: TRBJ2-5; clone size: .; CDR3 protein: CASSPTRRGQETQYF; CDR3 DNA: TGTGCCAGCAGCCCGACCCGCAGGGGCCAAGAGACCCAGTACTTC
V gene: TRBV6-1; D gene: .; J gene: TRBJ1-1; clone size: .; CDR3 protein: CASCPLDTEAFF; CDR3 DNA: TGTGCCAGTTGCCCGCTAGACACTGAAGCTTTCTTT
V gene: TRBV27; D gene: TRBD1; J gene: TRBJ2-7; clone size: once; CDR3 protein: CASRGQGAIPHEQYF; CDR3 DNA: TGTGCCAGCAGGGGACAGGGGGCTATCCCCCACGAGCAGTACTTC
V gene: TRBV11-2; D gene: .; J gene: TRBJ1-5; clone size: .; CDR3 protein: CASSLGRSSNQPQHF; CDR3 DNA: TGTGCCAGCAGCCTAGGACGGAGTAGCAATCAGCCCCAGCATTTT
V gene: TRBV28; D gene: .; J gene: TRBJ2-5; clone size: .; CDR3 protein: CASSLWGGETQYF; CDR3 DNA: TGTGCCAGCAGTTTATGGGGCGGGGAGACCCAGTACTTC
V gene: TRBV19; D gene: TRBD1; J gene: TRBJ2-7; clone size: .; CDR3 protein: CASSMGQGYEQYF; CDR3 DNA: TGTGCCAGTAGTATGGGACAGGGCTACGAGCAGTACTTC
V gene: TRBV29-1; D gene: .; J gene: TRBJ1-4; clone size: .; CDR3 protein: CSVGRAEKLFF; CDR3 DNA: TGCAGCGTTGGGAGAGCCGAAAAACTGTTTTTT
V gene: TRBV28; D gene: .; J gene: TRBJ2-2; clone size: .; CDR3 protein: CASSRRGGGGELFF; CDR3 DNA: TGTGCCAGCAGCAGAAGGGGGGGAGGCGGGGAGCTGTTTTTT
V gene: TRBV7-6; D gene: TRBD1; J gene: TRBJ1-2; clone size: .; CDR3 protein: CASSLGTGSGYGYTF; CDR3 DNA: TGTGCCAGCAGCTTAGGGACAGGCAGTGGCTATGGCTACACCTTC
V gene: TRBV29-1; D gene: .; J gene: TRBJ2-5; clone size: .; CDR3 protein: CSSRTDQETQYF; CDR3 DNA: TGCAGCTCGCGGACAGACCAAGAGACCCAGTACTTC
V gene: TRBV6-5; D gene: TRBD1; J gene: TRBJ1-1; clone size: few; CDR3 protein: CASNQQGARTEAFF; CDR3 DNA: TGTGCCAGCAATCAACAGGGGGCGCGGACTGAAGCTTTCTTT
V gene: TRBV28; D gene: .; J gene: TRBJ1-2; clone size: .; CDR3 protein: CASSPIRYDYGYTF; CDR3 DNA: TGTGCCAGCAGTCCCATTAGATATGACTATGGCTACACCTTC
V gene: TRBV7-9; D gene: .; J gene: TRBJ2-5; clone size: .; CDR3 protein: CASSYGLAGQQETQYF; CDR3 DNA: TGTGCCAGCAGCTATGGACTGGCGGGGCAACAAGAGACCCAGTACTTC
V gene: TRBV5-4; D gene: .; J gene: TRBJ2-7; clone size: few; CDR3 protein: CASSLSTRTEYEQYF; CDR3 DNA: TGTGCCAGCAGCTTGTCGACGCGAACAGAATACGAGCAGTACTTC
V gene: TRBV5-1; D gene: TRBD2; J gene: TRBJ2-1; clone size: .; CDR3 protein: CASSLALLAGPPNEQFF; CDR3 DNA: TGCGCCAGCAGCTTGGCGCTCCTAGCGGGCCCTCCCAATGAGCAGTTCTTC
V gene: TRBV7-9; D gene: TRBD1; J gene: TRBJ2-1; clone size: .; CDR3 protein: CASSFSDRGYNEQFF; CDR3 DNA: TGTGCCAGCAGCTTCTCGGACAGGGGGTACAATGAGCAGTTCTTC
V gene: TRBV7-6; D gene: TRBD2; J gene: TRBJ2-1; clone size: .; CDR3 protein: CASSLELAGGRGSEQFF; CDR3 DNA: TGTGCCAGCAGCTTAGAGCTAGCGGGGGGCCGGGGGAGTGAGCAGTTCTTC
V gene: TRBV19; D gene: .; J gene: TRBJ1-2; clone size: .; CDR3 protein: CASSMVWFEVLNYGYTF; CDR3 DNA: TGTGCCAGTAGTATGGTGTGGTTTGAGGTCCTTAACTATGGCTACACCTTC
V gene: TRBV19; D gene: .; J gene: TRBJ1-5; clone size: .; CDR3 protein: CASSIGRGLNQPQHF; CDR3 DNA: TGTGCCAGTAGTATTGGTAGGGGCCTCAATCAGCCCCAGCATTTT